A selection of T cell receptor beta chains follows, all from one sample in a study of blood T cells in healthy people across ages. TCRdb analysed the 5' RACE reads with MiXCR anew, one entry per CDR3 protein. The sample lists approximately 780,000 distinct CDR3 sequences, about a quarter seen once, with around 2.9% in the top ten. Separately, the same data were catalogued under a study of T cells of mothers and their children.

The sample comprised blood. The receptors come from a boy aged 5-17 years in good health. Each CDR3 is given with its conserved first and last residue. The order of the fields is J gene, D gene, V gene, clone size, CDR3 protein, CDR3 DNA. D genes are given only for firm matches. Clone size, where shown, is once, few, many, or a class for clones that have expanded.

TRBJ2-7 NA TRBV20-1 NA CSARKLSYEQYF TGCAGTGCCCGAAAGCTTTCCTACGAGCAGTACTTC
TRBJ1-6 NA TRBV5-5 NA CASSTGQTLNNSPLHF TGTGCCAGCAGCACAGGACAGACGCTCAATAATTCACCCCTCCACTTT
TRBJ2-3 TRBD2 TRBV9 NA CASSPGPGGATDTQYF TGTGCCAGCAGCCCCGGCCCGGGGGGAGCGACAGATACGCAGTATTTT
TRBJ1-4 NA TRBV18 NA CASSPSRVEKLFF TGTGCCAGCTCACCATCCAGGGTTGAAAAACTGTTTTTT
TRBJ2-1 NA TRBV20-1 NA CSALPSGPYNEQFF TGCAGTGCCTTGCCCAGCGGTCCCTACAATGAGCAGTTCTTC
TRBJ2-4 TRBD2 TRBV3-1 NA CASSHPRVAGAGDIQYF TGTGCCAGCAGCCATCCTAGAGTAGCGGGGGCAGGTGACATTCAGTACTTC
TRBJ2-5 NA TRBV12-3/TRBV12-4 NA CASTLRRAETQYF TGTGCCAGCACTCTACGGAGGGCGGAGACCCAGTACTTC
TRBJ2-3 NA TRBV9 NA CASSVEGEADTQYF TGTGCCAGCAGCGTTGAGGGGGAGGCGGATACGCAGTATTTT
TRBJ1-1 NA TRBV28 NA CASSLSDRGTEAFF TGTGCCAGCAGTTTATCGGACAGAGGCACTGAAGCTTTCTTT
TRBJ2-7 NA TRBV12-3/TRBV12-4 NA CASSLTAEQYF TGTGCCAGCAGTTTGACCGCTGAGCAGTACTTC
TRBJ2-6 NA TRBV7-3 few CASSLGQPLSGANVLTF TGTGCCAGCAGCTTAGGACAGCCCCTCTCTGGGGCCAACGTCCTGACTTTC
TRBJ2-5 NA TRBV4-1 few CASSQDTGTEETQYF TGCGCCAGCAGCCAAGACACCGGGACTGAAGAGACCCAGTACTTC
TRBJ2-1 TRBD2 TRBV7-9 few CASSLRAGGPRNEQFF TGTGCCAGCAGCTTAAGGGCGGGGGGGCCGCGCAATGAGCAGTTCTTC
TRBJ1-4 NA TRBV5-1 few CASSGGSDGARPNEKLFF TGCGCCAGCAGCGGGGGGAGTGACGGAGCCCGGCCGAATGAAAAACTGTTTTTT
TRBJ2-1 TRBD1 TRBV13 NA CASSLVLGTGVNEQFF TGTGCCAGCAGCTTAGTATTAGGGACAGGGGTCAATGAGCAGTTCTTC
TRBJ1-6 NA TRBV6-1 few CASRGWGGPTSYNSPLHF TGTGCCAGCAGAGGGTGGGGGGGCCCTACCTCCTATAATTCACCCCTCCACTTT
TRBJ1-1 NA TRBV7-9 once CASSSRGYTEAFF TGTGCCAGCAGCTCCCGGGGATACACTGAAGCTTTCTTT
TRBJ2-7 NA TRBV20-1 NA CSAGTVGGEQYF TGCAGTGCTGGGACTGTGGGCGGCGAGCAGTACTTC
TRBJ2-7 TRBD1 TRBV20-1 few CSARDGGQGRSYEQYF TGCAGTGCTAGAGATGGAGGACAGGGACGCTCCTACGAGCAGTACTTC
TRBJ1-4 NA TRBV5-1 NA CASSSGGAGEKLFF TGCGCCAGCAGCTCCGGGGGGGCAGGGGAAAAACTGTTTTTT
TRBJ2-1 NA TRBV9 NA CASSPYNYNEQFF TGTGCCAGCAGCCCTTACAACTACAATGAGCAGTTCTTC
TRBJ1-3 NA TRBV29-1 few CSGSGDLSGNTIYF TGCAGCGGGTCAGGGGACCTCTCTGGAAACACCATATATTTT
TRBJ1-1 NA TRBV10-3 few CAISEVGSRANAEAFF TGTGCCATCAGTGAAGTCGGGTCCAGAGCCAACGCTGAAGCTTTCTTT
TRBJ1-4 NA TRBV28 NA CASTGQPGSEKLFF TGTGCCAGCACTGGACAGCCTGGGTCTGAAAAACTGTTTTTT